This T cell receptor beta chain stems from a study of blood T cell repertoires in COVID-19. Between the trimmed V and J ends, which lost 6 bases and 3 bases, there was a span of 14 bases. CDR1 and CDR2 (germline): MNHEY, SMNVEV (reference sequence). The CDR3 loop spans 14 amino acids. TCRdb's copy holds only in-frame clones and misses some; the assay was immunoSEQ multiplex PCR. Among approximately 120,000 clones listed, about 80% were seen once. The TCR comes from a woman aged 45-60 years with acute or convalescent COVID-19. This chain links TRBV27 with TRBJ1-2; D perhaps matches TRBD1 (6 bases). The sequenced material came from peripheral blood. The CDR3 protein is CASRNRDTYYGYTF. For the CDR3, the DNA is TGTGCCAGCAGAAACCGGGACACTTACTATGGCTACACCTTC.